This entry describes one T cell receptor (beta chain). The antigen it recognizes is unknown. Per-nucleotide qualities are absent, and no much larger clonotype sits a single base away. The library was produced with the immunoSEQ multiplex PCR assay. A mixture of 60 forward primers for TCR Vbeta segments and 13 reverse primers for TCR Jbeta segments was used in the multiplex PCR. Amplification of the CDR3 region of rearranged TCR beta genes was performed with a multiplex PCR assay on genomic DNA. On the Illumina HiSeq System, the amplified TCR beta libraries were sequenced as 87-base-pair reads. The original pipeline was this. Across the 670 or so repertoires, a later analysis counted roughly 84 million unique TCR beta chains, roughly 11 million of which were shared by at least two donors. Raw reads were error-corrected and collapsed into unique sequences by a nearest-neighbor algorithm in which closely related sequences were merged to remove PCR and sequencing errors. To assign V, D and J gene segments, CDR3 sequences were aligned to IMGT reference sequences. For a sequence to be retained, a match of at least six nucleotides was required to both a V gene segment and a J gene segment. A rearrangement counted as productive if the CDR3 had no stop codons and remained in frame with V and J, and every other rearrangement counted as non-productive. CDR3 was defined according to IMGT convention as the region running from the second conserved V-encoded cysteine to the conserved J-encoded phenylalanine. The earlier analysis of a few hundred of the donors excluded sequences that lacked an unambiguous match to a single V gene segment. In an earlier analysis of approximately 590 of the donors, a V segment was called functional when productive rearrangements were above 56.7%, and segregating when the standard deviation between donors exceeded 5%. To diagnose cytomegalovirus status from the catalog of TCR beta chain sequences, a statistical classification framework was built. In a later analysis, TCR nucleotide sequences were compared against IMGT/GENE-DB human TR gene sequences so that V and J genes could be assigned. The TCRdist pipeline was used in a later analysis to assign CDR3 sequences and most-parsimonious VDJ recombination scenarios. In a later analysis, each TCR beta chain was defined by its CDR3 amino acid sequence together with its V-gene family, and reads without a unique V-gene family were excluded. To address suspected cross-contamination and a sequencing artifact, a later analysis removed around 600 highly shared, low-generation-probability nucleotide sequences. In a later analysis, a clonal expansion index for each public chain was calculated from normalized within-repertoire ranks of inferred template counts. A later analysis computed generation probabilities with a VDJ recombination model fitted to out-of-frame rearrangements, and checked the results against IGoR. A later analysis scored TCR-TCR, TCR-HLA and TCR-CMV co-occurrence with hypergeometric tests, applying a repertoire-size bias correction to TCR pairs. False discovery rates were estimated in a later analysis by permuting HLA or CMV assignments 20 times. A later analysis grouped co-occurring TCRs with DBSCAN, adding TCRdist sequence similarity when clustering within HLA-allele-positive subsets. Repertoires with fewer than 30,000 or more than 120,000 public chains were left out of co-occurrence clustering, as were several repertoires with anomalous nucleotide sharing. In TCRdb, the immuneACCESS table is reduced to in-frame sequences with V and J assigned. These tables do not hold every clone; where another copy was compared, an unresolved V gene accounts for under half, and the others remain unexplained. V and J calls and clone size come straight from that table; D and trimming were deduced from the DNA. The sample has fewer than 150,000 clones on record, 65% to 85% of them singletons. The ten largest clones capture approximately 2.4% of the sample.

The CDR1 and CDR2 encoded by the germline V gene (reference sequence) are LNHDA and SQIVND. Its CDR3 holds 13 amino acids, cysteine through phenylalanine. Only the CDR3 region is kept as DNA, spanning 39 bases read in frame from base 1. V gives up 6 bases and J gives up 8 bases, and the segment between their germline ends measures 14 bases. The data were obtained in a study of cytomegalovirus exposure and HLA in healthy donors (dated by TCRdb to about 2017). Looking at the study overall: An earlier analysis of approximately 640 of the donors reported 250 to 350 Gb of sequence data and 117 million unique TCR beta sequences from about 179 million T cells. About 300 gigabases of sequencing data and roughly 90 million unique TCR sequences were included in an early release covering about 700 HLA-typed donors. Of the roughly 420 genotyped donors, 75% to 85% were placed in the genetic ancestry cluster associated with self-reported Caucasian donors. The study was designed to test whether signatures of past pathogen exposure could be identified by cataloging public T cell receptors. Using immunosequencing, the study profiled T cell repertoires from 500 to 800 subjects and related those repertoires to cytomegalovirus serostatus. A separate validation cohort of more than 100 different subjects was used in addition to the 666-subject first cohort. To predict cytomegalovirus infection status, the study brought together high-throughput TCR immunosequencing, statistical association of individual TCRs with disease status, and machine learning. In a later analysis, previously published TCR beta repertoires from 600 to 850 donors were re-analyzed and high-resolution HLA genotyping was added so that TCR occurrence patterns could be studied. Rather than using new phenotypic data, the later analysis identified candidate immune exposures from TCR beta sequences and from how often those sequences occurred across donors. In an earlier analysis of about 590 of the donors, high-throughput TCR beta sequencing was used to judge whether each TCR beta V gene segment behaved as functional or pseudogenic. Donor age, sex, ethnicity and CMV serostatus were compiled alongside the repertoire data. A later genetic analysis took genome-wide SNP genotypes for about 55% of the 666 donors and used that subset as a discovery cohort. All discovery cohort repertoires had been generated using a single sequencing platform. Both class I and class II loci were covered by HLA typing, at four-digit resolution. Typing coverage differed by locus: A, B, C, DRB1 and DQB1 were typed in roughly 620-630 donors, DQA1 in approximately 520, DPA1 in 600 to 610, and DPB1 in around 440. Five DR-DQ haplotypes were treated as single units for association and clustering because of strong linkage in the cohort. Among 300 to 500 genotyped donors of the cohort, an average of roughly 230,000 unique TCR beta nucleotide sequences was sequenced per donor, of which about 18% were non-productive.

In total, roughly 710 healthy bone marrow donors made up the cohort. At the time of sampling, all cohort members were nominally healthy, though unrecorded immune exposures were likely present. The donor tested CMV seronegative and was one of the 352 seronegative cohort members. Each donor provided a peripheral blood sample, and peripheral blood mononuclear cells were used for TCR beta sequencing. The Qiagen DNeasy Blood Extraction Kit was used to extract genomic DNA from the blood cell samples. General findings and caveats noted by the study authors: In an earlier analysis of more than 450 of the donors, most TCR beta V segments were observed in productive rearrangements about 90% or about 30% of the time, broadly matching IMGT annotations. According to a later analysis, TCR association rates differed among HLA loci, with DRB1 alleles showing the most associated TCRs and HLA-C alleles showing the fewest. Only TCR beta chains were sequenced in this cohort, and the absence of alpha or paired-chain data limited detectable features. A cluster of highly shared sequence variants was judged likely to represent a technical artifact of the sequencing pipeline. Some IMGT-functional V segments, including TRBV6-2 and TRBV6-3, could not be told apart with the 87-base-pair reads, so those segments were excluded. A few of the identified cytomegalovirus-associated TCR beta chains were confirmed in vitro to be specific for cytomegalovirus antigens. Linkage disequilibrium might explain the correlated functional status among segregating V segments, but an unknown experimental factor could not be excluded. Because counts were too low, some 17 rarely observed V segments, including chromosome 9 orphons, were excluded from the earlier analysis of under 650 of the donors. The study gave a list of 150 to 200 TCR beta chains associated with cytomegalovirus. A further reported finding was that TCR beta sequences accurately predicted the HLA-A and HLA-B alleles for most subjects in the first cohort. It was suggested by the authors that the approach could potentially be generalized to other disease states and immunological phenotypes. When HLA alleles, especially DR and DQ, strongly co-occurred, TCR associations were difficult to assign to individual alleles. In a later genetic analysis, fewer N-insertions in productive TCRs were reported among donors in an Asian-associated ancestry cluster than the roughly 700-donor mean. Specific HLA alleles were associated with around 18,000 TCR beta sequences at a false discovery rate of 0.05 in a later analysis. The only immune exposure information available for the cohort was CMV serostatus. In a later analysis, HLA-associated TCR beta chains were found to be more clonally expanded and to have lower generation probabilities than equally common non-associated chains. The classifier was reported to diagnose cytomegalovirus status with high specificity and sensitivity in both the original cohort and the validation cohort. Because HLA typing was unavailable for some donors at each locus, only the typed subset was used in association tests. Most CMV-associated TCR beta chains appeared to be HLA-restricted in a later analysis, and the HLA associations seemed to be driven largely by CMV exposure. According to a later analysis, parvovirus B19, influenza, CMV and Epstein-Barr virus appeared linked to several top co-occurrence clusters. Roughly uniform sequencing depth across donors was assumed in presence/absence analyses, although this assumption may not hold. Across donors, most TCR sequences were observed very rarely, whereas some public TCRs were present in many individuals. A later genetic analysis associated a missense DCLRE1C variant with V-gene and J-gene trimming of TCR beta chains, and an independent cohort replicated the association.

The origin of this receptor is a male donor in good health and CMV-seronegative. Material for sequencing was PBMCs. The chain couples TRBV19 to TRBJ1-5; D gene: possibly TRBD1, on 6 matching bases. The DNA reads TGTGCCAGTAGGGACAGTCCTTGGGAGCCCCAGCATTTT. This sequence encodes CASRDSPWEPQHF.